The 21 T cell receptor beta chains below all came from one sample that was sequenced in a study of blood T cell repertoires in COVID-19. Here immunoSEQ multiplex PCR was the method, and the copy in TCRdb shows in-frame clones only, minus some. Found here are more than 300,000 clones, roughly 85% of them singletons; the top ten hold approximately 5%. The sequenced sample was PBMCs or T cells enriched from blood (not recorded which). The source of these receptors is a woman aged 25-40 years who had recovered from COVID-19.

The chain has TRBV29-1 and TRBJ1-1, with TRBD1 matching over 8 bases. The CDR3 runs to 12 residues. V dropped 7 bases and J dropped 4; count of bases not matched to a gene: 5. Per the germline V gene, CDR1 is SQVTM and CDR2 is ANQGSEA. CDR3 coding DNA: TGCAGCGGCATCAGGGGGCCCACTGAAGCTTTCTTT. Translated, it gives CSGIRGPTEAFF. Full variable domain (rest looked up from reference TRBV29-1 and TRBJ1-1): SAVISQKPSRDICQRGTSLTIQCQVDSQVTMMFWYRQQPGQSLTLIATANQGSEATYESGFVIDKFPISRPNLTFSTLTVSNMSPEDSSIYLCSGIRGPTEAFFGQGTRLTVV.

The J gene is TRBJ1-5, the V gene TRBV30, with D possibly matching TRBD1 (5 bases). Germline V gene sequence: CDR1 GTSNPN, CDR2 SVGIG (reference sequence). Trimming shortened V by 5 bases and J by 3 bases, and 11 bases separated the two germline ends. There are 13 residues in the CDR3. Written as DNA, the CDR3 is TGTGCCTGGGGCGGACAAAACAATCAGCCCCAGCATTTT. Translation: CAWGGQNNQPQHF. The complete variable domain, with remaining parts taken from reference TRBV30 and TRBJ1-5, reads SQTIHQWPATLVQPVGSPLSLECTVEGTSNPNLYWYRQAAGRGLQLLFYSVGIGQISSEVPQNLSASRPQDRQFILSSKKLLLSDSGFYLCAWGGQNNQPQHFGDGTRLSIL.

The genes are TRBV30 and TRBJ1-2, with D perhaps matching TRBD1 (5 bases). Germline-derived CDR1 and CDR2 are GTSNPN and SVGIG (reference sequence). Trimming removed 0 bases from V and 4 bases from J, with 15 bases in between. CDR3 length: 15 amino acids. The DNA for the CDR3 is TGTGCCTGGAGTGTTGTGGGGGTCGGGGGCTATGGCTACACCTTC. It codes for CAWSVVGVGGYGYTF.

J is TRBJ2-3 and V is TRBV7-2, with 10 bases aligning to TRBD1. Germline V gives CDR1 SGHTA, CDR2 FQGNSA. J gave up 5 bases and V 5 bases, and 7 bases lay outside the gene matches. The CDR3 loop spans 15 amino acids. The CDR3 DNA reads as TGTGCCAGCAGCAGGGGACAGGGGACCCAAGATACGCAGTATTTT. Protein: CASSRGQGTQDTQYF.

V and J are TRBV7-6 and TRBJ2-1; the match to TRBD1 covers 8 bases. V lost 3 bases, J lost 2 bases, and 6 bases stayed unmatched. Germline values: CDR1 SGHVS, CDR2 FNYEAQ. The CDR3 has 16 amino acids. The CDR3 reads CASSLVGGQAYNEQFF. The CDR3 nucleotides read TGTGCCAGCAGCTTGGTGGGGGGACAGGCCTACAATGAGCAGTTCTTC. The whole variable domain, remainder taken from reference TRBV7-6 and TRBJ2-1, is GAGVSQSPRYKVTKRGQDVALRCDPISGHVSLYWYRQALGQGPEFLTYFNYEAQQDKSGLPNDRFSAERPEGSISTLTIQRTEQRDSAMYRCASSLVGGQAYNEQFFGPGTRLTVL.

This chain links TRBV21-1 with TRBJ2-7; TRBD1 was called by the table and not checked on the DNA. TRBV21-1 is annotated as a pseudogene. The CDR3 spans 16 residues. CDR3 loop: CASRLTGTGPPYEQYF. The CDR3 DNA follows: TGTGCCAGCAGGCTTACCGGGACAGGCCCACCCTACGAGCAGTACTTC.

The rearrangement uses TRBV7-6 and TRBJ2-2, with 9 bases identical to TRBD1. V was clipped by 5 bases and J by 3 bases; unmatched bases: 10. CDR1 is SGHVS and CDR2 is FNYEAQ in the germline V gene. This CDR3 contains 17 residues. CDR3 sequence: CASSTNTGQGDTGELFF. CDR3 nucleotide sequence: TGTGCCAGCAGCACAAATACGGGACAGGGAGACACCGGGGAGCTGTTTTTT.

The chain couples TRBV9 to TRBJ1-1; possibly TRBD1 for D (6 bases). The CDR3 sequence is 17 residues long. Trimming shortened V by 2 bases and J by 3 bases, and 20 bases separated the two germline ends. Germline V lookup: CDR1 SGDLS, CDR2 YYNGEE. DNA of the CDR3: TGTGCCAGCAGCGTGGGGACAACCCGCCTAGAGGACACTGAAGCTTTCTTT. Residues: CASSVGTTRLEDTEAFF.

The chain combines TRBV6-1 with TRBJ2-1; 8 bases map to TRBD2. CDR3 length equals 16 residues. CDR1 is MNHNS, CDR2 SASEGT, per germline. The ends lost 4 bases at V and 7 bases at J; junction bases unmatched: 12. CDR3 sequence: CASSASSGGPGNEQFF. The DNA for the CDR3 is TGTGCCAGCAGTGCCTCGTCGGGGGGGCCCGGGAATGAGCAGTTCTTC.

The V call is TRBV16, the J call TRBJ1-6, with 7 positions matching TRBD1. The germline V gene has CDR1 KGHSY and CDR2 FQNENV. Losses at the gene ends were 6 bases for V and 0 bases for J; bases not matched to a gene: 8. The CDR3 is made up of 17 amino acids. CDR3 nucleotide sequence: TGTGCCAGCAGACGGGACAGCCTGAGCTCCTATAATTCACCCCTCCACTTT. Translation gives CASRRDSLSSYNSPLHF.

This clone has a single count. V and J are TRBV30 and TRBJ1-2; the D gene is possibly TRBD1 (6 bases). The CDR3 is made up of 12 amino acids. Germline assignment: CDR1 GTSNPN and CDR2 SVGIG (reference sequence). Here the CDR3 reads CASGTPNYGYTF. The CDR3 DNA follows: TGTGCATCTGGGACACCAAACTATGGCTACACCTTC. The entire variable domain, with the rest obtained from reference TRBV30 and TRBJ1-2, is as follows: SQTIHQWPATLVQPVGSPLSLECTVEGTSNPNLYWYRQAAGRGLQLLFYSVGIGQISSEVPQNLSASRPQDRQFILSSKKLLLSDSGFYLCASGTPNYGYTFGSGTRLTVV.

The DNA for the CDR3 is TGTGCCAGCAGCGAGGGGGCCTACGAGCAGTACTTC. Amino acids: CASSEGAYEQYF. The chain employs TRBV3-1 (or the pseudogene TRBV3-2) and TRBJ2-7; D possibly corresponds to TRBD1 (6 bases). The CDR3 sequence is 12 residues long. Germline-derived CDR1 and CDR2 are LGHDT and YNNKEL (reference sequence). V was shortened by 5 bases and J by 2 bases, with 7 bases between the two germline ends.

This CDR3 is CASSMSLQPNQPQHF. In nucleotides, the CDR3 is TGTGCCAGTAGTATGAGTCTACAGCCCAATCAGCCCCAGCATTTT. The chain couples TRBV19 to TRBJ1-5, with no clear D. Germline loops: CDR1 LNHDA, CDR2 SQIVND (reference sequence). The V gene lost 3 bases and the J gene lost 3 bases, with 12 bases spanning the gap. The CDR3 totals 15 residues.

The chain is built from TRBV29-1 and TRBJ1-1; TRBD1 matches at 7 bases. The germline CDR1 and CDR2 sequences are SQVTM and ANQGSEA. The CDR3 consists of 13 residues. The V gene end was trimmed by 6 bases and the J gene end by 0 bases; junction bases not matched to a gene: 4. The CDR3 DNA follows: TGCAGCGTCAAGGGGGCCTTGAACACTGAAGCTTTCTTT. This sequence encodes CSVKGALNTEAFF.

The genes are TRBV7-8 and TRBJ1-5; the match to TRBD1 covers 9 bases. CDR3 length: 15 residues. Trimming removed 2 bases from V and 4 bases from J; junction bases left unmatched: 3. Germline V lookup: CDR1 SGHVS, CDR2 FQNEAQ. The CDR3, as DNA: TGTGCCAGCAGCTTAAGGGACAGGGTGAATCAGCCCCAGCATTTT. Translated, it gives CASSLRDRVNQPQHF. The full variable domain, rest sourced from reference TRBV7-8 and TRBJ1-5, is GAGVSQSPRYKVAKRGQDVALRCDPISGHVSLFWYQQALGQGPEFLTYFQNEAQLDKSGLPSDRFFAERPEGSVSTLKIQRTQQEDSAVYLCASSLRDRVNQPQHFGDGTRLSIL.

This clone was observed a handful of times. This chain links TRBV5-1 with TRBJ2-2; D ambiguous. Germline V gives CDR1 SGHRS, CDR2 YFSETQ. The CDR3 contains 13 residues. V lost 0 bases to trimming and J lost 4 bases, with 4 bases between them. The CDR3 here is CASSLGLTGELFF. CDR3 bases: TGCGCCAGCAGCTTGGGACTCACCGGGGAGCTGTTTTTT.

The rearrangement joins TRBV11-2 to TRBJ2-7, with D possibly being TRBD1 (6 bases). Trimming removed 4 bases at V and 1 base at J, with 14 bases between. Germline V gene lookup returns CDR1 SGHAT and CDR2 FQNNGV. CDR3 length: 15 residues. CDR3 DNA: TGTGCCAGCAGCTCCTCGTTGGACAGATCCTACGAGCAGTACTTC. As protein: CASSSSLDRSYEQYF.

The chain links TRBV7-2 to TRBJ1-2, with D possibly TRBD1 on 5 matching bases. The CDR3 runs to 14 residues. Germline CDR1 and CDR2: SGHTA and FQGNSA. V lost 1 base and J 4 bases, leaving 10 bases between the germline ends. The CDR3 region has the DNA TGTGCCAGCAGCTTAGGGGGGGGAACCTATGGCTACACCTTC. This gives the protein CASSLGGGTYGYTF.

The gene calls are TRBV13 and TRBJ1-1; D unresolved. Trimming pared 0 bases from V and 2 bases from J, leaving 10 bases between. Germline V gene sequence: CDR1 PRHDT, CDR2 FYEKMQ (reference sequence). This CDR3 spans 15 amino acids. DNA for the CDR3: TGTGCCAGCAGCTTAGGTCTGTTGTCCAACACTGAAGCTTTCTTT. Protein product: CASSLGLLSNTEAFF.

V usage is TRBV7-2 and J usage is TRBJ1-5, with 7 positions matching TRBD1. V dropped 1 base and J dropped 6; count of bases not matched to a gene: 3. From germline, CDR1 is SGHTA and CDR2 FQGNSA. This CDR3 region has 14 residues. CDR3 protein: CASSLGQGVQPQHF. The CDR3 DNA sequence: TGTGCCAGCAGCTTAGGACAGGGAGTTCAGCCCCAGCATTTT.

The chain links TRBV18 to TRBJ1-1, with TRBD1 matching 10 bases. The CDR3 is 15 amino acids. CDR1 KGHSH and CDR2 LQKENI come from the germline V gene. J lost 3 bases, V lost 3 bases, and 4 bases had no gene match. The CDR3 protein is CASSPLGTGDTEAFF. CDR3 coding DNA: TGTGCCAGCTCACCGTTGGGGACAGGGGACACTGAAGCTTTCTTT.